The next 6 T cell receptor beta chains were all read from a single sample in a study of T cell clusters in autoimmune cytopenias. Multiplex touch-down PCR amplified TRB using TRB-A and TRB-B pools in one tube. Using the multiplex PCR reads, TCRdb records one entry per CDR3 protein without DNA. The sample totals 7,000 to 9,000 distinct CDR3 sequences. TRB was amplified from about 270 ng of peripheral blood genomic DNA per sample. Sequencing input: peripheral blood. The receptors originated from a human donor with an autoimmune cytopenia or autoimmune hepatitis (not recorded which).

The rearrangement uses TRBV12-3 or TRBV12-4 and TRBJ2-1; TCRdb outputs TRBD2, but without DNA this stays unchecked. CDR3 length: 16 residues. The CDR3 reads CASTPPGLAGSNEQFF.

This clonotype counts as medium-sized by frequency. V and J are TRBV5-5 and TRBJ1-4; TCRdb returns TRBD1, unconfirmable since there is no DNA. CDR3 size: 12 residues. Germline V gene lookup returns CDR1 SGHKS and CDR2 YYEKEE (reference sequence). This chain's CDR3 is CASSLIGDGLFF.

This chain uses TRBV5-1 with TRBJ2-7; TCRdb selects TRBD2, and the lack of DNA leaves this call unchecked. This CDR3 spans 16 amino acids. Germline V gives CDR1 SGHRS, CDR2 YFSETQ. CDR3 loop: CASSPSSTSTSYEQYF. Full variable domain (rest looked up from reference TRBV5-1 and TRBJ2-7): KAGVTQTPRYLIKTRGQQVTLSCSPISGHRSVSWYQQTPGQGLQFLFEYFSETQRNKGNFPGRFSGRQFSNSRSEMNVSTLELGDSALYLCASSPSSTSTSYEQYFGPGTRLTVT.

This chain uses TRBV5-6 with TRBJ2-1; TCRdb picks TRBD2, but there is no DNA to check that call. The CDR3 contains 15 residues. Germline CDR1 is SGHDT and CDR2 is YYEEEE. The CDR3 reads CASSLRLAGGNEQFF.

This chain's CDR3 is CASRFGTGQETQYF. V gene TRBV6-2 or TRBV6-3 combines with J gene TRBJ2-5; TCRdb lists TRBD1, though no DNA is available to test this call. The CDR3 covers 14 residues. Germline V lookup: CDR1 MNHEY, CDR2 SVGEGT.

The V and J genes are TRBV27 and TRBJ2-3. The CDR3 runs 14 residues. Germline-derived CDR1 and CDR2 are MNHEY and SMNVEV (reference sequence). CDR3 region: CASRALARTDTQYF.